These 8 T cell receptor beta chains were all obtained from the same sample, sequenced in a study of shared clonotypes between healthy human individuals (dated by TCRdb to between 2020 and 2021). CD8 naive samples were obtained by positive selection for CCR7 among CD45RO-negative cells, yielding a CD45RA+CCR7+ population from which TemRA cells were excluded. Libraries were made using the immunoSEQ multiplex PCR assay. This immuneACCESS table, as held by TCRdb, lists in-frame sequences with V and J called but not all clones. Of the missing ones, under half trace to an unresolved V gene in checked studies; the others have no known cause. The sample contains hundreds of thousands of clones, 98% of them found a single time. The ten most abundant clones make up roughly 0.29% of the sample. The specimen was naive CD8+ T cells sorted from blood. According to the study, the label for this sample's cell subset or site signals: CD45RA+CCR7+. These receptors were obtained from a man aged 25 to 40 in good health.

V gene TRBV5-4 combines with J gene TRBJ2-7, with TRBD1 as a possible D gene (6 bases). CDR1 and CDR2 (germline): SGHNT, YYREEE (reference sequence). With 4 bases removed from V and 4 bases from J, the gap between germline ends came to 15 bases. The CDR3 length is 14 residues. The CDR3 nucleotides are TGTGCCAGCAGCAACCGGGACATGGAATACGAGCAGTACTTC. It translates to CASSNRDMEYEQYF.

V gene TRBV29-1 combines with J gene TRBJ2-7, with D hard to call. Trimming removed 7 bases at V and 5 bases at J, with 9 bases between. This CDR3 comprises 10 residues. Germline CDR1 and CDR2: SQVTM and ANQGSEA. The CDR3 DNA follows: TGCAGCGCCGTAGCCAACGAGCAGTACTTC. Protein sequence: CSAVANEQYF.

As DNA, the CDR3 is TGTGCCAGCAGTGACCCAACCAGGGGGGGGCTGAATGAGCAGTTCTTC. Its translation is CASSDPTRGGLNEQFF. The chain combines TRBV25-1 with TRBJ2-1, with D perhaps being TRBD1 or TRBD2 (7 bases each). Trimming shortened V by 3 bases and J by 7 bases, and 19 bases separated the two germline ends. Germline V lookup: CDR1 MGHDK, CDR2 SYGVNS. The CDR3 extends over 16 amino acids.

The rearrangement uses TRBV5-1 and TRBJ2-7, with 9 bases identical to TRBD2. V was clipped by 0 bases and J by 3 bases; unmatched bases: 4. This CDR3 region has 15 residues. Germline V gives CDR1 SGHRS, CDR2 YFSETQ. The DNA for the CDR3 is TGCGCCAGCAGCTTGGAAGCTAGCGGGATCTACGAGCAGTACTTC. Translating it yields CASSLEASGIYEQYF.

Comment on this clone: Within the sample, other DNA sequences also encode this same CDR3. The chain is built from TRBV7-9 and TRBJ1-2; a weak D match, TRBD1 (6 bases). Germline V gene lookup returns CDR1 SEHNR and CDR2 FQNEAQ (reference sequence). V lost 6 bases and J 4 bases, leaving 9 bases between the germline ends. The CDR3 sequence is 12 residues long. The CDR3 spells CASSVDSYGYTF. The CDR3 bases are TGTGCCAGCAGTGTGGACAGCTATGGCTACACCTTC.

The rearrangement links TRBV19 to TRBJ2-7, with D perhaps TRBD2 (7 bases). Between the trimmed V and J ends, which lost 6 bases and 2 bases, there was a span of 20 bases. Germline-derived CDR1 and CDR2 are LNHDA and SQIVND (reference sequence). The CDR3 consists of 16 residues. The CDR3 DNA reads TGTGCCAGTAGCCCCGCGTGGGGAGGGGGAGCCTACGAGCAGTACTTC. Encoded protein: CASSPAWGGGAYEQYF.

The CDR3 DNA sequence: TGTGCCAGCAGCTTGCCCGTTGGGCAGGGCCGGTATGGCTACACCTTC. As protein: CASSLPVGQGRYGYTF. The J gene is TRBJ1-2, the V gene TRBV5-6; TRBD1 might be the D (5 bases). V lost 1 base to trimming and J lost 5 bases, with 18 bases between them. Per germline, CDR1 SGHDT and CDR2 YYEEEE. The CDR3 has 16 residues. The full variable domain, rest sourced from reference TRBV5-6 and TRBJ1-2, is DAGVTQSPTHLIKTRGQQVTLRCSPKSGHDTVSWYQQALGQGPQFIFQYYEEEERQRGNFPDRFSGHQFPNYSSELNVNALLLGDSALYLCASSLPVGQGRYGYTFGSGTRLTVV.

The V call is TRBV10-1, the J call TRBJ2-2, with a tentative D call TRBD1 (6 bases). Per the germline V gene, CDR1 is WNHNN and CDR2 is SYGVQD (reference sequence). The CDR3 contains 14 residues. V was shortened by 5 bases and J by 6 bases, with 13 bases between the two germline ends. This CDR3 is CASSLGRGAGELFF. The CDR3 DNA reads TGCGCCAGCAGTCTTGGCAGGGGAGCCGGGGAGCTGTTTTTT.